Below are 21 T cell receptor beta chains sequenced from a single sample in a study of shared T cell receptors in the human thymus. The repertoire was sequenced with immunoSEQ multiplex PCR; TCRdb's copy has only in-frame clones and lacks some. Of under 700,000 clones detected, approximately 78% appear once; the ten largest clones hold around 0.013%. Separately, the same data were catalogued under a study of human thymus T cells.

The sequencing input was thymocytes. These receptors came from a boy under two years old with a congenital heart defect.

This clone appeared once. The V gene is TRBV19, the J gene TRBJ2-1, with 9 bases identical to TRBD1. This CDR3 is built from 15 residues. Germline-derived CDR1 and CDR2 are LNHDA and SQIVND (reference sequence). With 9 bases clipped from V and 7 bases from J, the junction kept 13 bases outside the gene matches. In nucleotides, the CDR3 is TGTGCCAGACCTCACACAGGGGGCGCGTCAAATGAGCAGTTCTTC. Its protein product is CARPHTGGASNEQFF.

The rearrangement joins TRBV6-5 to TRBJ2-7, with D perhaps TRBD1 (6 bases). Between the trimmed V and J ends, which lost 4 bases and 3 bases, there was a span of 13 bases. CDR3 length: 14 residues. Germline CDR1 and CDR2: MNHEY and SVGAGI. The DNA for the CDR3 is TGTGCCAGCAGTTGTGGGGGCCCAAACTACGAGCAGTACTTC. Its translation is CASSCGGPNYEQYF.

This clone has just a few counts. J is TRBJ2-7 and V is TRBV28; 7 bases are shared with TRBD2. The CDR3 has 14 amino acids. The V gene end was trimmed by 4 bases and the J gene end by 2 bases; junction bases not matched to a gene: 5. Germline CDR1 reads MDHEN; CDR2 reads SYDVKM. Here the CDR3 reads CASSSRTSAYEQYF. Here the CDR3 DNA reads TGTGCCAGCAGTTCCCGTACTAGCGCCTACGAGCAGTACTTC.

V gene TRBV7-9 combines with J gene TRBJ1-2, with TRBD1 matching over 7 bases. V trimming: 5 bases; J trimming: 4 bases; junction bases outside the gene matches: 4. Germline-derived CDR1 and CDR2 are SEHNR and FQNEAQ (reference sequence). This CDR3 region has 13 residues. The CDR3: CASSQGVGYGYTF. Written as DNA, the CDR3 is TGTGCCAGCAGCCAGGGGGTGGGCTATGGCTACACCTTC.

This chain uses TRBV27 with TRBJ2-7; a possible D gene is TRBD2 (6 bases). V dropped 5 bases and J dropped 3 bases, with 17 bases sitting between them. This CDR3 contains 15 residues. Germline V CDR1 and CDR2: MNHEY, SMNVEV (reference sequence). The CDR3 DNA sequence: TGTGCCAGCAGTCCACGACCGTCCGGGGGCTACGAGCAGTACTTC. Translated: CASSPRPSGGYEQYF.

This clone was seen only a few times. This sequence joins TRBV28 and TRBJ2-7; 9 bases are a match to TRBD1. The CDR3 sequence is 14 residues long. Germline trimming cut 8 bases from V and 7 bases from J; bases unmatched to any gene: 12. Germline V gives CDR1 MDHEN, CDR2 SYDVKM. The CDR3 bases are TGTGCCAGCGAATACCGGGACAGGGCAAAAGAGCAGTACTTC. Its translation is CASEYRDRAKEQYF.

The chain recombines TRBV28 with TRBJ2-1; D is possibly TRBD1 (6 bases). Germline assignment: CDR1 MDHEN and CDR2 SYDVKM. With 5 bases removed from V and 0 bases from J, the gap between germline ends came to 17 bases. The CDR3 is made up of 17 amino acids. The CDR3 spells CASSPGVRPSSYNEQFF. CDR3 DNA sequence: TGTGCCAGCAGTCCAGGGGTACGCCCGAGCTCCTACAATGAGCAGTTCTTC.

The chain uses TRBV30 and TRBJ2-2; 12 bases fit TRBD2. The CDR3 runs 15 residues. CDR1 GTSNPN and CDR2 SVGIG come from the germline V gene (reference sequence). V lost 2 bases, J lost 6 bases, and 4 bases stayed unmatched. CDR3 nucleotide sequence: TGTGCCTGGAGTCCCCCTAGCGGGAGGGCCGGGGAGCTGTTTTTT. It codes for CAWSPPSGRAGELFF. Full variable domain (rest looked up from reference TRBV30 and TRBJ2-2): SQTIHQWPATLVQPVGSPLSLECTVEGTSNPNLYWYRQAAGRGLQLLFYSVGIGQISSEVPQNLSASRPQDRQFILSSKKLLLSDSGFYLCAWSPPSGRAGELFFGEGSRLTVL.

DNA of the CDR3: TGCGCCAGCAGCCAAGTAGTGCGGCGGAGGATGGGTGACAAAAACATTCAGTACTTC. Translation: CASSQVVRRRMGDKNIQYF. This chain connects TRBV4-1 to TRBJ2-4; D perhaps matches TRBD2 (5 bases). CDR3 length equals 19 residues. Germline assignment: CDR1 MGHRA and CDR2 YSYEKL. Trimming shortened V by 1 base and J by 3 bases, and 22 bases separated the two germline ends.

This rearrangement joins TRBV2 to TRBJ2-1, with D perhaps matching TRBD2 (5 bases). V lost 6 bases and J lost 3, with 6 bases in between. The CDR3 is 12 residues long. Germline V gene data show CDR1 as SNHLY and CDR2 as FYNNEI. The CDR3 bases are TGTGCCAGCAGCGGGAACTACAATGAGCAGTTCTTC. Translating it yields CASSGNYNEQFF. Complete variable domain (other parts from reference TRBV2 and TRBJ2-1): EPEVTQTPSHQVTQMGQEVILRCVPISNHLYFYWYRQILGQKVEFLVSFYNNEISEKSEIFDDQFSVERPDGSNFTLKIRSTKLEDSAMYFCASSGNYNEQFFGPGTRLTVL.

The genes are TRBV6-5 and TRBJ2-7; the match to TRBD2 covers 7 bases. The germline gives CDR1 MNHEY, CDR2 SVGAGI. The CDR3 is 15 residues long. Losses at the gene ends were 6 bases for V and 7 bases for J; bases not matched to a gene: 15. CDR3 sequence (DNA): TGTGCCAGCAGCCCCTTAGGCGGGAGAATTCTTGAGCAGTACTTC. Encoded protein: CASSPLGGRILEQYF.

V and J are TRBV10-2 and TRBJ1-1; 11 positions match TRBD1. Losses at the gene ends were 8 bases for V and 1 base for J; bases not matched to a gene: 3. The length of the CDR3 is 14 residues. Germline CDR1 and CDR2: WSHSY and SAAADI. In DNA, the CDR3 is TGCGCCAGCTCCGGACAGGGGGCGAACACTGAAGCTTTCTTT. Its translation is CASSGQGANTEAFF.

The chain recombines TRBV30 with TRBJ2-7, with D tentatively TRBD1 (6 bases). The CDR3 totals 12 residues. V was clipped by 3 bases and J by 3 bases, with 9 bases between them. Germline loops: CDR1 GTSNPN, CDR2 SVGIG (reference sequence). CDR3 sequence reads: CAWSSRGYEQYF. The CDR3, as DNA: TGTGCCTGGAGCAGCAGGGGCTACGAGCAGTACTTC.

V is TRBV14 and J is TRBJ2-5; perhaps TRBD2 as D (6 bases). The CDR3 is 15 amino acids. Trimming stripped 0 bases from V and 0 bases from J, with 8 bases between. The germline CDR1 and CDR2 sequences are SGHDN and FVKESK. The CDR3 loop is CASSQDGGDQETQYF. In nucleotides, the CDR3 is TGTGCCAGCAGCCAAGACGGGGGAGACCAAGAGACCCAGTACTTC.

The CDR3 region has the DNA TGTGCCAGCGGTGGGGCTAGCGGGAGACATGAGCAGTTCTTC. It is translated as CASGGASGRHEQFF. The V and J genes are TRBV6-4 and TRBJ2-1, with 10 bases identical to TRBD2. The J segment lost 8 bases and the V segment lost 8 bases, leaving 9 bases of the junction unmatched. Germline values: CDR1 MRHNA, CDR2 SNTAGT. This CDR3 is 14 amino acids long.

This chain joins TRBV5-4 and TRBJ2-3, with D possibly TRBD2 on 6 matching bases. V lost 4 bases and J 6 bases, leaving 18 bases between the germline ends. CDR3 length equals 15 residues. The germline V gene encodes CDR1 SGHNT and CDR2 YYREEE (reference sequence). CDR3: CASSTGLAGIDTQYF. The DNA for the CDR3 is TGTGCCAGCAGCACGGGACTCGCCGGGATCGATACGCAGTATTTT.

The gene calls are TRBV11-3 and TRBJ1-1, with TRBD1 matching 8 bases. This CDR3 comprises 13 residues. The J segment lost 6 bases and the V segment lost 4 bases, leaving 4 bases of the junction unmatched. CDR1 and CDR2 (germline): SGHNT, YENEEA. CDR3 region: CASSSQGVAEAFF. The CDR3 bases are TGTGCCAGCAGCTCACAGGGGGTCGCTGAAGCTTTCTTT.

The chain is built from TRBV6-5 and TRBJ2-1, with 8 nucleotides matching TRBD2. This CDR3 is built from 16 residues. Trimming took 5 bases from V and 5 from J; bases not matched to a gene: 11. Looked up from germline, CDR1 is MNHEY and CDR2 is SVGAGI. In DNA, the CDR3 is TGTGCCAGCAGTCACTATGCCACTAGCGGCGACAATGAGCAGTTCTTC. It encodes CASSHYATSGDNEQFF.

This clone was picked up a small number of times. Other DNA sequences in this sample translate to the same CDR3. The chain joins TRBV28 to TRBJ1-2, with 7 nucleotides matching TRBD1. Germline V gene sequence: CDR1 MDHEN, CDR2 SYDVKM. This CDR3 spans 14 amino acids. Losses at the gene ends were 7 bases for V and 0 bases for J; bases not matched to a gene: 5. In DNA form, the CDR3 reads TGTGCCAGCATCGACAGGGTCGCTAACTATGGCTACACCTTC. It encodes CASIDRVANYGYTF.

The chain uses TRBV7-9 and TRBJ1-2; 7 bases are shared with TRBD1. The V gene end was trimmed by 3 bases and the J gene end by 6 bases; junction bases not matched to a gene: 7. The CDR3 consists of 14 residues. The germline gives CDR1 SEHNR, CDR2 FQNEAQ (reference sequence). CDR3 DNA: TGTGCCAGCAGCTTCGACAGGGAGGTGAATGGCTACACCTTC. Protein: CASSFDREVNGYTF.

The chain has TRBV28 and TRBJ2-5, with D possibly matching TRBD1 (5 bases). With 5 bases removed from V and 3 bases from J, the gap between germline ends came to 10 bases. The CDR3 runs to 13 residues. Looked up from germline, CDR1 is MDHEN and CDR2 is SYDVKM. The CDR3 loop reads CASSLGAEETQYF. CDR3 in DNA: TGTGCCAGCAGTCTAGGGGCGGAAGAGACCCAGTACTTC. Using reference TRBV28 and TRBJ2-5 for the parts outside the CDR3, the full variable domain is DVKVTQSSRYLVKRTGEKVFLECVQDMDHENMFWYRQDPGLGLRLIYFSYDVKMKEKGDIPEGYSVSREKKERFSLILESASTNQTSMYLCASSLGAEETQYFGPGTRLLVL.